Listed here are 30 T cell receptor beta chains from one sample, sequenced in a study of T cells after yellow fever vaccination. TCRdb independently ran MiXCR on the 5' RACE reads; one entry per CDR3 protein. The sample includes roughly 340,000 distinct CDR3 sequences, almost 4% seen only once; the top ten take less than 25%. The source was PBMCs, collected 5 days after the yellow fever booster vaccination. These receptors came from a man in his late teens or twenties who received the YFV17D yellow fever vaccine.

This clonotype was detected only a few times. The chain has TRBV7-2 and TRBJ1-5; D perhaps matches TRBD1 (5 bases). Germline V gene sequence: CDR1 SGHTA, CDR2 FQGNSA. The V end lost 7 bases, the J end lost 7 bases, and 20 bases lay between the germline ends. The CDR3 spans 15 residues. CDR3 sequence reads: CASTRGGDTGQPQHF. DNA of the CDR3: TGTGCCAGCACTCGGGGCGGAGATACAGGACAGCCCCAGCATTTT.

This clonotype occurred a few times. This chain joins TRBV6-5 and TRBJ1-2; no reliable D call. V lost 0 bases, J lost 3 bases, and 11 bases lay in between. The length of the CDR3 is 15 residues. In germline, CDR1 is MNHEY, CDR2 SVGAGI. This CDR3 reads CASSYSIQTHYGYTF. CDR3 nucleotide sequence: TGTGCCAGCAGTTACTCGATTCAGACCCACTATGGCTACACCTTC.

This clonotype was observed many times. The chain recombines TRBV7-9 with TRBJ1-1, with unresolved D. This CDR3 is 15 amino acids long. V lost 4 bases to trimming and J lost 4 bases, with 16 bases between them. The V gene's germline CDR1 is SEHNR and CDR2 FQNEAQ (reference sequence). CDR3 loop: CASSSKSGVLTEAFF. The DNA for the CDR3 is TGTGCCAGCAGCTCTAAGAGCGGGGTTCTCACTGAAGCTTTCTTT.

This clonotype was seen many times. The chain combines TRBV7-9 with TRBJ2-5, with D tentatively TRBD2 (6 bases). Trimming took 0 bases from V and 5 from J, leaving 22 bases between them. The V gene's germline CDR1 is SEHNR and CDR2 FQNEAQ (reference sequence). The CDR3 is 18 amino acids. The CDR3 reads CASSLAGWAAGIMETQYF. In DNA form, the CDR3 reads TGTGCCAGCAGCTTAGCCGGGTGGGCCGCGGGAATTATGGAGACCCAGTACTTC.

This clonotype was recorded at least ten times. This rearrangement joins TRBV7-2 to TRBJ2-3; the match to TRBD2 covers 14 bases. CDR3 size: 17 residues. J lost 6 bases, V lost 5 bases, and 10 bases had no gene match. Germline V gene data show CDR1 as SGHTA and CDR2 as FQGNSA. This chain's CDR3 is CASSPTGTSGGPDTQYF. CDR3 DNA sequence: TGTGCCAGCAGCCCGACCGGGACTAGCGGGGGCCCGGATACGCAGTATTTT.

This clonotype was seen ten or more times. V usage is TRBV11-2 and J usage is TRBJ2-1, with 15 bases fitting TRBD2. The V gene's germline CDR1 is SGHAT and CDR2 FQNNGV. V was clipped by 5 bases and J by 4 bases; unmatched bases: 3. The CDR3 sequence is 16 residues long. The CDR3 sequence is CASSVGTSGGYNEQFF. The CDR3 nucleotides read TGTGCCAGCAGCGTCGGGACTAGCGGGGGGTACAATGAGCAGTTCTTC.

This clonotype was seen only a few times. The V gene is TRBV6-4, the J gene TRBJ2-3, with 11 nucleotides matching TRBD2. This CDR3 region has 15 residues. Germline trimming cut 3 bases from V and 4 bases from J; bases unmatched to any gene: 3. CDR1 MRHNA and CDR2 SNTAGT come from the germline V gene. The CDR3 sequence: CASSEQTSGADTQYF. The CDR3 nucleotides are TGTGCCAGCAGTGAACAGACTAGCGGGGCAGATACGCAGTATTTT.

Ten or more counts support this clonotype. V is TRBV29-1 and J is TRBJ2-1; no definite D call. The V end was cut by 5 bases, the J end by 1 base, with 6 bases between. This CDR3 is built from 12 residues. CDR1 and CDR2 from the germline V gene are SQVTM and ANQGSEA. The CDR3 sequence: CSVSHSYNEQFF. Written as DNA, the CDR3 is TGCAGCGTTTCTCATTCCTACAATGAGCAGTTCTTC.

This clonotype was seen repeatedly, ten times or more. This rearrangement joins TRBV6-2 or TRBV6-3 to TRBJ2-5; D ambiguous. The CDR3 has 16 residues. Germline V gene sequence: CDR1 MNHEY, CDR2 SVGEGT. The V gene lost 2 bases and the J gene lost 5 bases, with 18 bases spanning the gap. The CDR3 DNA follows: TGTGCCAGCAGTTACCCTTTCGGCCTCTTGGAGGAGACCCAGTACTTC. Its protein product is CASSYPFGLLEETQYF.

The CDR3 region is CASSLAAVSNQPQHF. In DNA form, the CDR3 reads TGTGCCAGCAGCTTAGCCGCGGTTAGCAATCAGCCCCAGCATTTT. V is TRBV7-2 and J is TRBJ1-5; D is unresolved. CDR1 SGHTA and CDR2 FQGNSA come from the germline V gene. The CDR3 sequence is 15 residues long. V lost 0 bases and J lost 0, with 6 bases in between. Together with reference TRBV7-2 and TRBJ1-5, the CDR3 gives the full variable domain: GAGVSQSPSNKVTEKGKDVELRCDPISGHTALYWYRQSLGQGLEFLIYFQGNSAPDKSGLPSDRFSAERTGGSVSTLTIQRTQQEDSAVYLCASSLAAVSNQPQHFGDGTRLSIL.

In its sample, this clonotype was seen a few times. This rearrangement joins TRBV4-1 to TRBJ2-1; no clear D. Trimming removed 1 base from V and 7 bases from J, with 8 bases in between. The CDR3 runs 13 residues. In germline, CDR1 is MGHRA, CDR2 YSYEKL. The CDR3, as DNA: TGCGCCAGCAGCCAAGTAGGGTCGAATGAGCAGTTCTTC. It encodes CASSQVGSNEQFF.

This rearrangement joins TRBV7-9 to TRBJ2-1, with 9 positions matching TRBD2. Germline V gene data show CDR1 as SEHNR and CDR2 as FQNEAQ (reference sequence). V shed 4 bases, J shed 12 bases, and the junction held 22 bases outside the gene matches. The CDR3 covers 18 residues. CDR3: CASSSTELAGPYRGGQFF. In DNA form, the CDR3 reads TGTGCCAGCAGCTCGACCGAGCTAGCGGGGCCCTACCGAGGTGGGCAGTTCTTC.

The gene calls are TRBV6-2 or TRBV6-3 and TRBJ1-5; D uncertain. Trimming removed 2 bases from V and 2 bases from J, with 7 bases in between. Germline V gene lookup returns CDR1 MNHEY and CDR2 SVGEGT. This CDR3 is built from 14 residues. In DNA form, the CDR3 reads TGTGCCAGCAGTTACGCTGGGGGCAATCAGCCCCAGCATTTT. The encoded protein is CASSYAGGNQPQHF.

In this sample, this clonotype turned up a few times. The chain employs TRBV7-6 and TRBJ2-1; D gene unclear. The CDR3 extends over 15 amino acids. Trimming left V 2 bases short and J 0 bases short, with 8 bases between. Germline assignment: CDR1 SGHVS and CDR2 FNYEAQ. The DNA of the CDR3 is TGTGCCAGCAGCTTACAGCCAAGCTCCTACAATGAGCAGTTCTTC. Translation gives CASSLQPSSYNEQFF.

This clonotype was seen only a few times. The rearrangement links TRBV7-9 to TRBJ1-6; 7 positions agree with TRBD1. Per the germline V gene, CDR1 is SEHNR and CDR2 is FQNEAQ (reference sequence). The junction had 7 bases not matched to a gene; V was cut back by 4 bases and J by 7 bases. CDR3 size: 15 residues. CDR3 region: CASSSPGTANSPLHF. The CDR3 DNA follows: TGTGCCAGCAGCTCGCCCGGGACAGCCAATTCACCCCTCCACTTT. Combining the CDR3 with reference TRBV7-9 and TRBJ1-6 gives the whole variable domain DTGVSQNPRHKITKRGQNVTFRCDPISEHNRLYWYRQTLGQGPEFLTYFQNEAQLEKSRLLSDRFSAERPKGSFSTLEIQRTEQGDSAMYLCASSSPGTANSPLHFGNGTRLTVT.

This clonotype occurred a few times. The J gene is TRBJ2-1, the V gene TRBV10-3, with 13 positions matching TRBD2. The trim removed 3 bases at V and 7 bases at J, leaving 12 bases unmatched. Germline CDR1 and CDR2: ENHRY and SYGVKD. This CDR3 has 18 amino acids. This CDR3 is CAISERGLAGSYGNEQFF. The CDR3 DNA reads TGTGCCATCAGTGAAAGGGGACTAGCGGGGTCATACGGTAATGAGCAGTTCTTC.

This clonotype was seen at least ten times. V gene TRBV27 combines with J gene TRBJ2-3; 12 bases agree with TRBD2. The length of the CDR3 is 15 residues. V was clipped by 7 bases and J by 5 bases; unmatched bases: 7. Germline V gives CDR1 MNHEY, CDR2 SMNVEV (reference sequence). The CDR3 coding sequence is TGTGCCAGCAACCGACTAGCGGGGGATGGAGATACGCAGTATTTT. It codes for CASNRLAGDGDTQYF.

This clonotype was found a few times. The chain joins TRBV7-2 to TRBJ1-4; 9 bases align to TRBD1. Germline-derived CDR1 and CDR2 are SGHTA and FQGNSA. The V segment lost 5 bases and the J segment 7 bases; nucleotides outside the gene matches: 5. The CDR3 sequence is 14 residues long. The CDR3 protein is CASSLDRGGEKLFF. CDR3 coding DNA: TGTGCCAGCAGCCTCGACAGGGGGGGTGAAAAACTGTTTTTT.

The chain links TRBV7-3 to TRBJ2-1; no clear D. V lost 2 bases, J lost 0 bases, and 8 bases lay in between. Germline V gene lookup returns CDR1 SGHTA and CDR2 FQGTGA. The CDR3 runs to 15 residues. The CDR3 here is CASSLRHSSYNEQFF. The CDR3 nucleotides are TGTGCCAGCAGCTTACGCCACAGCTCCTACAATGAGCAGTTCTTC. The whole variable domain, remainder taken from reference TRBV7-3 and TRBJ2-1, is GAGVSQTPSNKVTEKGKYVELRCDPISGHTALYWYRQSLGQGPEFLIYFQGTGAADDSGLPNDRFFAVRPEGSVSTLKIQRTERGDSAVYLCASSLRHSSYNEQFFGPGTRLTVL.

The DNA of the CDR3 is TGTGCCAGCAGCAAAGCGAGCAGGGAAGGCCAGCCCCAGCATTTT. Encoded protein: CASSKASREGQPQHF. The chain employs TRBV21-1 and TRBJ1-5. TRBV21-1 is listed as a pseudogene. This CDR3 has 15 amino acids.

This clonotype was detected ten times or more. The chain employs TRBV20-1 and TRBJ2-2; no clear D. Germline assignment: CDR1 DFQATT and CDR2 SNEGSKA (reference sequence). This CDR3 is 12 amino acids long. The CDR3 DNA reads TGCAGCTCGAGACCGGGCCCCGGGGAGCTGTTTTTT. Protein: CSSRPGPGELFF.

The rearrangement joins TRBV6-5 to TRBJ1-5, with unresolved D. V was cut by 6 bases and J by 7 bases, with 13 bases left in between. The CDR3 is made up of 13 amino acids. CDR1 is MNHEY and CDR2 is SVGAGI in the germline V gene. For the CDR3, the DNA is TGTGCCAGCAGCACGACCTCCACCCAGCCCCAGCATTTT. Amino acids: CASSTTSTQPQHF.

The table lists this clonotype with a few counts. This chain connects TRBV5-1 to TRBJ2-1, with a weak D call TRBD2 (6 bases). Germline V gene sequence: CDR1 SGHRS, CDR2 YFSETQ. V lost 3 bases and J 4 bases, leaving 17 bases between the germline ends. This CDR3 has 16 residues. CDR3 DNA: TGCGCCAGCAGCTCGCAACCTGGGGGGTCTTACAATGAGCAGTTCTTC. The encoded protein is CASSSQPGGSYNEQFF.

This clonotype occurred many times. The rearrangement links TRBV6-5 to TRBJ2-7, with a possible D match to TRBD1 (6 bases). The ends were cut back, 7 bases at V and 4 bases at J, with 14 bases in the middle. This CDR3 contains 13 residues. Per the germline V gene, CDR1 is MNHEY and CDR2 is SVGAGI. The CDR3 is CASMDSGAYEQYV. CDR3 nucleotide sequence: TGTGCCAGCATGGACAGTGGGGCTTACGAGCAGTACGTC.

This clonotype was seen repeatedly, ten times or more. The chain has TRBV7-2 and TRBJ2-1; 10 positions agree with TRBD1. With 4 bases clipped from V and 6 bases from J, the junction kept 12 bases outside the gene matches. Per germline, CDR1 SGHTA and CDR2 FQGNSA. The CDR3 runs 17 residues. The DNA of the CDR3 is TGTGCCAGCAGCTCAATGACCGGGACAGGGGTGCCCAATGAGCAGTTCTTC. Its protein product is CASSSMTGTGVPNEQFF.

This clonotype was counted a few times. The CDR3 loop is CASSKWAGQVDTF. The CDR3 DNA sequence: TGCGCCAGCAGTAAATGGGCAGGGCAAGTCGACACCTTC. The rearrangement links TRBV5-1 to TRBJ1-2; TRBD1 might be the D (5 bases). The V gene lost 5 bases and the J gene lost 12 bases, with 20 bases spanning the gap. CDR3 size: 13 residues. Looked up from germline, CDR1 is SGHRS and CDR2 is YFSETQ. Variable domain in full (rest from reference TRBV5-1 and TRBJ1-2): KAGVTQTPRYLIKTRGQQVTLSCSPISGHRSVSWYQQTPGQGLQFLFEYFSETQRNKGNFPGRFSGRQFSNSRSEMNVSTLELGDSALYLCASSKWAGQVDTFGSGTRLTVV.

This clonotype has just a few counts. CDR3 sequence (DNA): TGCAGCGTTGGGGGTGGAACTGAAGCTTTCTTT. It yields the protein CSVGGGTEAFF. The gene calls are TRBV29-1 and TRBJ1-1; D gene ambiguous. The CDR3 is 11 amino acids. With 4 bases removed from V and 5 bases from J, the gap between germline ends came to 8 bases. In germline, CDR1 is SQVTM, CDR2 ANQGSEA.

This clonotype showed up just a few times. V and J are TRBV28 and TRBJ2-1, with D unresolved. Trimming removed 9 bases at V and 5 bases at J, with 11 bases between. This CDR3 comprises 12 residues. The germline V gene encodes CDR1 MDHEN and CDR2 SYDVKM. CDR3 nucleotides: TGTGCCAGTAACCCTGGGAACAATGAGCAGTTCTTC. The encoded protein is CASNPGNNEQFF.

There are many counts of this clonotype. This CDR3 is CASSLGVAHTEAFF. CDR3 DNA sequence: TGTGCCAGCAGCCTAGGGGTAGCCCACACTGAAGCTTTCTTT. V and J are TRBV7-9 and TRBJ1-1; maybe TRBD1 (5 bases). The ends were cut back, 5 bases at V and 3 bases at J, with 13 bases in the middle. Germline-derived CDR1 and CDR2 are SEHNR and FQNEAQ (reference sequence). There are 14 residues in the CDR3.

This clonotype came up many times. The chain couples TRBV27 to TRBJ2-3, with a weak D call TRBD2 (6 bases). The CDR3 is 15 amino acids. V lost 3 bases to trimming and J lost 1 base, with 11 bases between them. In germline, CDR1 is MNHEY, CDR2 SMNVEV (reference sequence). Here the CDR3 reads CASSFVGGGTDTQYF. The CDR3 region has the DNA TGTGCCAGCAGTTTTGTCGGCGGGGGCACAGATACGCAGTATTTT.